This T cell receptor (beta chain) was found in a study of tumor and adjacent non-tumor tissue in lung cancer. Across the whole study: Samples averaged about 4.3 million productive TCRbeta reads each.

TCRbeta libraries were built with three rounds of nested PCR, modified from ARM-PCR. TCRdb called the multiplex PCR reads again in MiXCR, with one record for every CDR3 protein. The sample contains 40,000 to 50,000 distinct CDR3 sequences, around 67% of which appear only once. V lost 4 bases and J 5 bases, leaving 28 bases between the germline ends. Germline V gene lookup returns CDR1 DFQATT and CDR2 SNEGSKA (reference sequence). The CDR3 has 18 amino acids. RNA was extracted from bulk tissue without any cell sorting. This non-tumor lung sample came from over 3 cm beyond the tumor edge. Turning to this clonotype: This clone may be a read error of a much larger clone one base away.

This receptor was obtained from a woman in her seventies with non-small cell lung cancer. Input material: distant non-tumor lung tissue. The rearrangement uses TRBV20-1 and TRBJ2-3, with a tentative D call TRBD2 (6 bases). CDR3 in amino acids: CSATRMELAEGPRDTQYF. The DNA of the CDR3 is TGCAGTGCTACGCGGATGGAGTTAGCGGAAGGGCCCAGAGATACGCAGTATTTT.